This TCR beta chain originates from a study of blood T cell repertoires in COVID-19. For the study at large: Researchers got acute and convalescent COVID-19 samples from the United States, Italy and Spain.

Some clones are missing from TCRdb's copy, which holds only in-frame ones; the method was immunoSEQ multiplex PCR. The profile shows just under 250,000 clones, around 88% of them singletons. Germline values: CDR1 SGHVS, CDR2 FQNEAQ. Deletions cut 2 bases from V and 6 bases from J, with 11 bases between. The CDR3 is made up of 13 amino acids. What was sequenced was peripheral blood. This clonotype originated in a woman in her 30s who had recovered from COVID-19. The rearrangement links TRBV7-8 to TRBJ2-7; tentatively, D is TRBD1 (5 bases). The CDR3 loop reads CASSLLGLGEQYF. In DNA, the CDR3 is TGTGCCAGCAGCTTATTGGGGCTGGGCGAGCAGTACTTC.